This T cell receptor (beta chain) appears in the sequencing data of a study of metastatic and nonmetastatic thyroid tumors. Study-wide results and caveats: According to reports, the diversity of TCR beta was significantly higher in malignant thyroid tumors than in benign nodules, and this held in both blood and tumor samples.

All patients were untreated before thyroid surgery. TCRdb reanalyzed the PCR reads via MiXCR. This table has tens of thousands of clones, around 20% appearing once. For this clone: As yet, its antigen is unknown.

From germline, CDR1 is KGHSH and CDR2 LQKENI. This CDR3 spans 14 amino acids. V lost 1 base and J 2 bases, leaving 9 bases between the germline ends. This chain links TRBV18 with TRBJ2-7, with D unclear. Input material: blood. The receptor's source is a female donor with papillary thyroid cancer or a benign thyroid nodule (not recorded which). Some clones in this sample may be carry-over from other donors' samples. The CDR3, as DNA: TGTGCCAGCTCACCACTTGGCGGAGCCTACGAGCAGTACTTC. Protein product: CASSPLGGAYEQYF.